The clone carrying this TCR beta chain has more than one count but fewer than ten. Amplification yielded TCR beta CDR3 regions, with RNA transcripts as the source. During a first-round RT-PCR of the TCR CDR3, the HTBI primer set was used. TCRdb independently ran MiXCR on the multiplex PCR reads; one entry per CDR3 protein. The table records approximately 600,000 distinct CDR3 sequences, less than 25% of them present only once. The germline V gene has CDR1 LGHNT and CDR2 FRNRAP. V lost 5 bases, J lost 6 bases, and 14 bases stayed unmatched. The CDR3 has 17 residues. This record belongs to a study of T cells in Graves' hyperthyroidism and ophthalmopathy. Exclusions: uncontrolled infection, other autoimmune disease, pregnancy, lactation.

Sequencing was performed on blood. The source of this sequence is a man younger than 40 with Graves' ophthalmopathy. V is TRBV12-5 and J is TRBJ1-4, with 8 positions matching TRBD1. The CDR3 DNA sequence: TGTGCTAGTGGTGTACGGACAGGGAAGGGGAAAGATGAAAAACTGTTTTTT. Amino acid sequence: CASGVRTGKGKDEKLFF.